This is a list of T cell receptor beta chains from one sample in a study of shared clonotypes between healthy human individuals. Sequencing used immunoSEQ multiplex PCR; TCRdb keeps in-frame clones, though not all of them. Here the sample spans 2 million to 2.5 million clones, under 95% being singletons. The sample taken for sequencing was naive CD4+ T cells from PBMCs. The receptor source for this set is a man younger than 30 in good health. Some clones in this sample may be carry-over from other donors' samples. The CDR3 runs from the conserved cysteine through the conserved F or W. D genes are given only for firm matches. Clone size is not always given. Where it is, it says once, few, many or a class for expanded clones.

D: -
size: -
V: TRBV6-6
J: TRBJ2-3
DNA: TGTGCCAGCAGTTACGTCGCAACTAGCACAGATACGCAGTATTTT
CDR3: CASSYVATSTDTQYF

D: TRBD2
size: -
V: TRBV9
J: TRBJ2-7
DNA: TGTGCCAGCAGCGTAGGCCTAGCGGGAGCGGGCGAGCAGTACTTC
CDR3: CASSVGLAGAGEQYF

D: -
size: -
V: TRBV6-6
J: TRBJ2-5
DNA: TGTGCCAGCCTCTCCAGGGCCCTAGAGACCCAGTACTTC
CDR3: CASLSRALETQYF

D: TRBD1
size: -
V: TRBV7-6
J: TRBJ1-3
DNA: TGTGCCAGCAGCAAGGGGACAGCTAACTCTGGAAACACCATATATTTT
CDR3: CASSKGTANSGNTIYF

D: -
size: -
V: TRBV5-4
J: TRBJ2-7
DNA: TGTGCCAGCAGCTCGCCGTTTGGCGGGGCCTCCTACGAGCAGTACTTC
CDR3: CASSSPFGGASYEQYF

D: -
size: -
V: TRBV5-1
J: TRBJ2-3
DNA: TGCGCCAGCAGCTCCCCGGAGGGCACAGATACGCAGTATTTT
CDR3: CASSSPEGTDTQYF

D: TRBD1
size: -
V: TRBV18
J: TRBJ2-5
DNA: TGTGCCAGCTCACCCGGGACAGCTGGGGAGACCCAGTACTTC
CDR3: CASSPGTAGETQYF

D: -
size: -
V: TRBV7-8
J: TRBJ2-7
DNA: TGTGCCAGCAGCCTACAATTAGACAGTCGGTCCTACGAGCAGTACTTC
CDR3: CASSLQLDSRSYEQYF

D: -
size: -
V: TRBV19
J: TRBJ1-1
DNA: TGTGCCAGTAGTTCAACCGGCAGCTTTGGTACTGAAGCTTTCTTT
CDR3: CASSSTGSFGTEAFF

D: TRBD1
size: -
V: TRBV27
J: TRBJ2-2
DNA: TGTGCCAGCAGTTTAGACAGGGGGCTGACCGGGGAGCTGTTTTTT
CDR3: CASSLDRGLTGELFF

D: -
size: -
V: TRBV7-8
J: TRBJ1-4
DNA: TGTGCCAGCAGCTCCAGGGCCTGGCAGTCAACTAATGAAAAACTGTTTTTT
CDR3: CASSSRAWQSTNEKLFF

D: -
size: -
V: TRBV28
J: TRBJ1-1
DNA: TGTGCCAGCAGTTCGCCGGGACGGCCGAACACTGAAGCTTTCTTT
CDR3: CASSSPGRPNTEAFF

D: -
size: few
V: TRBV6-1
J: TRBJ1-2
DNA: TGTGCCAGTTCCTTATATGGCTACACCTTC
CDR3: CASSLYGYTF

D: -
size: -
V: TRBV21-1
J: TRBJ1-6
DNA: TGTGCCAGCAGCAGGCCTACAGGGGTTCTCGAATGCTCCTATAATTCACCCCTCCACTTT
CDR3: CASSRPTGVLECSYNSPLHF

D: -
size: -
V: TRBV11-1
J: TRBJ2-2
DNA: TGTGCCAGCAGCTTGACGGTCGCGAACACCGGGGAGCTGTTTTTT
CDR3: CASSLTVANTGELFF

D: -
size: once
V: TRBV4-3
J: TRBJ1-1
DNA: TGCGCCAGCAGCCTAAAACAGGGAGGGACTGAAGCTTTCTTT
CDR3: CASSLKQGGTEAFF

D: -
size: -
V: TRBV27
J: TRBJ2-7
DNA: TGTGCCGGCAACCCCGACTACGAGCAGTACTTC
CDR3: CAGNPDYEQYF

D: -
size: -
V: TRBV6-6
J: TRBJ1-2
DNA: TGTGCCACTTTGCTCCTCGCAGGTGGCTACACCTTC
CDR3: CATLLLAGGYTF

D: TRBD2
size: -
V: TRBV28
J: TRBJ2-5
DNA: TGTGCCGCATGTCGAAACCTCCTGGGGGGACTAGCGGGAGAAGAAGAGACCCAGTACTTC
CDR3: CAACRNLLGGLAGEEETQYF

D: -
size: once
V: TRBV5-1
J: TRBJ1-1
DNA: TGCGCCAGCAGCTTGGCCGTAGGCAACACTGAAGCTTTCTTT
CDR3: CASSLAVGNTEAFF

D: -
size: -
V: TRBV19
J: TRBJ1-2
DNA: TGTGCCAGTAGGGACTTACTATGGGACTATGGCTACACCTTC
CDR3: CASRDLLWDYGYTF

D: TRBD1
size: -
V: TRBV18
J: TRBJ1-1
DNA: TGTGCCAGCTCACCGTTAGGGACAGTGAACACTGAAGCTTTCTTT
CDR3: CASSPLGTVNTEAFF

D: TRBD1
size: -
V: TRBV2
J: TRBJ2-7
DNA: TGTGCCAGCACCGGGGACAGGGGATCGGGCGAGCAGTACTTC
CDR3: CASTGDRGSGEQYF

D: -
size: once
V: TRBV10-3
J: TRBJ1-2
DNA: TGTGCCATCAGTGAGACAGTGATAAACTATGGCTACACCTTC
CDR3: CAISETVINYGYTF

D: TRBD2
size: -
V: TRBV28
J: TRBJ2-1
DNA: TGTGCCAGCAGCCCACTAGCGCCAAGGGAGCAGTTCTTC
CDR3: CASSPLAPREQFF

D: TRBD2
size: -
V: TRBV5-1
J: TRBJ2-1
DNA: TGCGCCAGCAGCCCCCCGGGACTACCGGGTCATGAGCAGTTCTTC
CDR3: CASSPPGLPGHEQFF

D: -
size: -
V: TRBV4-1
J: TRBJ2-7
DNA: TGCGCCAGCGGCCAGGTTGGACAGACCTACGAGCAGTACTTC
CDR3: CASGQVGQTYEQYF

D: TRBD2
size: -
V: TRBV9
J: TRBJ2-3
DNA: TGTGCCAGCCAACCCGGGGGGGGCACAGATACGCAGTATTTT
CDR3: CASQPGGGTDTQYF

D: -
size: -
V: TRBV7-3
J: TRBJ1-2
DNA: TGTGCCAGCAACAACGGGACCTTTCAGGCTGGCTACACCTTC
CDR3: CASNNGTFQAGYTF

D: -
size: -
V: TRBV10-3
J: TRBJ2-1
DNA: TGTGCCATCAGTGAGGCGTGGGGAAGGAATGAGCAGTTCTTC
CDR3: CAISEAWGRNEQFF

D: TRBD2
size: -
V: TRBV5-4
J: TRBJ2-5
DNA: TGTGCCAGCAGCTGGACTAGCGGGATCCAAGAGACCCAGTACTTC
CDR3: CASSWTSGIQETQYF

D: TRBD2
size: once
V: TRBV19
J: TRBJ2-1
DNA: TGTGCCAGTAGTATTGTGGCTAGCGGGAGATATGAGCAGTTCTTC
CDR3: CASSIVASGRYEQFF

D: -
size: -
V: TRBV28
J: TRBJ2-7
DNA: TGTGCCAGCTTGGGGGTCCCTCCTTTGCACGAGCAGTACTTC
CDR3: CASLGVPPLHEQYF

D: -
size: once
V: TRBV7-5
J: TRBJ1-2
DNA: TGTGCCAGAAGCCCATGGGACAGGGTCTCGTATGGCTACACCTTC
CDR3: CARSPWDRVSYGYTF

D: -
size: -
V: TRBV6-5
J: TRBJ2-1
DNA: TGTGCCAGCGCGGAGGGTAGGGCCGGAAATGAGCAGTTCTTC
CDR3: CASAEGRAGNEQFF